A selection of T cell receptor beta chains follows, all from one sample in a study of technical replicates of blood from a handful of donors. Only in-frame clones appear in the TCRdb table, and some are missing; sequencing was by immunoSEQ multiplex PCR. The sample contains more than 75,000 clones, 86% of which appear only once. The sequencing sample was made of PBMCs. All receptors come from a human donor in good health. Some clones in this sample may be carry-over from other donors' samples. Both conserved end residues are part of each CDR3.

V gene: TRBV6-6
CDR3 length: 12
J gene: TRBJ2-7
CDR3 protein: CASSWDSSEQYF

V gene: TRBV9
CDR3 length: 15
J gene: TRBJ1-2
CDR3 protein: CASSPVGQSSNGYTF

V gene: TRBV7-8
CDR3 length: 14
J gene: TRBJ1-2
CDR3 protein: CASSLGQALNGYTF

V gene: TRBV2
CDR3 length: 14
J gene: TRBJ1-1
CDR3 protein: CASTLLGAETEAFF

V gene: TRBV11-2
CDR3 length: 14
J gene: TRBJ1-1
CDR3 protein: CASSTGTADTEAFF

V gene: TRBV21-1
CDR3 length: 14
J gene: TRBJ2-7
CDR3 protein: CASSSQGGEYEQYF

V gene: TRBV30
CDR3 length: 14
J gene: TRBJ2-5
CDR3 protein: CAWSRGLGKETQYF

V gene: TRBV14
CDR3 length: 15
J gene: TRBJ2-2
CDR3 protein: CASSQRTGNTGELFF

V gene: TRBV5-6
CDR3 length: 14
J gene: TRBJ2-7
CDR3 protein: CASSLAGNSYEQYF

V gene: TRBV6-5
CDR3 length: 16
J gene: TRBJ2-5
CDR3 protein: CASSYPERGGSETQYF

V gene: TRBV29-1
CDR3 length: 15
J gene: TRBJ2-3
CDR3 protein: CSVTGLAGRTDTQYF

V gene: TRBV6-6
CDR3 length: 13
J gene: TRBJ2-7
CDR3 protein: CASSMGNYYEQYF

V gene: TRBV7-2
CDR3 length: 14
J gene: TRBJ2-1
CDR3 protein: CASDLGTSGNEQFF

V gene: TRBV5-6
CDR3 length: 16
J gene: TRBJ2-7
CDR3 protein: CASSSRTSANSYEQYF

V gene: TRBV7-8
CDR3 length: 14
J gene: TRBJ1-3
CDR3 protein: CASSARQGARTIYF

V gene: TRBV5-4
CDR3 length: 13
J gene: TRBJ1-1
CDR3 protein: CASSLTGRTEAFF

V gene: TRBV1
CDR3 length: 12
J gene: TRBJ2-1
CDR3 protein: CTSSQEREEQFF

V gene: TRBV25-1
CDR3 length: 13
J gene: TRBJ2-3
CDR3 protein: CASSEQKTDTQYF

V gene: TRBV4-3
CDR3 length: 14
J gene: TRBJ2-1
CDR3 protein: CASSQQGLVNEQFF

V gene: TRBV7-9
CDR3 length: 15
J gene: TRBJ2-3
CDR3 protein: CASSLASGRTDTQYF

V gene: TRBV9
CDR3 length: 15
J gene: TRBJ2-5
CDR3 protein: CASSVGTSGRETQYF

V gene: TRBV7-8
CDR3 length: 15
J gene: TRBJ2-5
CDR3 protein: CASSLEVSGGETQYF

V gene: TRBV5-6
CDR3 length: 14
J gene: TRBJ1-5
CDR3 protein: CASSSRRGNQPQHF

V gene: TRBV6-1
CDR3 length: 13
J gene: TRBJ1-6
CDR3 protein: CASTDRGWSPLHF

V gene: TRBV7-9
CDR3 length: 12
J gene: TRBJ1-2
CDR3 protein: CASSQATYGYTF

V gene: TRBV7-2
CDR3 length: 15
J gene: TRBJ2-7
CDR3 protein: CASSLAAGGRAEQYF

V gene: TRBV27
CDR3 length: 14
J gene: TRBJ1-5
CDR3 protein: CASSADRFYQPQHF

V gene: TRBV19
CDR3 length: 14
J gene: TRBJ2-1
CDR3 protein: CASSILAVYNEQFF

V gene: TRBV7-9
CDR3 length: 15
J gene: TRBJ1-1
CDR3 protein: CASSLGTGVNTEAFF

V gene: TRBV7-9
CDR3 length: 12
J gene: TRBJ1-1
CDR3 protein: CASSLVDRDAFF

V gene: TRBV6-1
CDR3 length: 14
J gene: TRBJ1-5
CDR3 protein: CAGGDGETHQPQHF

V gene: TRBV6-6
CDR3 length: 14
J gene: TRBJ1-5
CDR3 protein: CASSLSGGGQPQHF

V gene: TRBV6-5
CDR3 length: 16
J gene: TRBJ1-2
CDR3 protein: CASSYLGGSANYGYTF